The 16 T cell receptor beta chains given below trace back to one sample, sequenced in a study of CD8 T cells in Susac syndrome. It was with random hexamers that roughly 0.5 to 1 ug RNA was reverse transcribed. TCRdb redid the calling of the immunoSEQ multiplex PCR reads with MiXCR, one entry per CDR3 protein. The sample has some 190,000 distinct CDR3 sequences, about 94% seen once. The source material was CD4+ T cells from PBMCs. The receptors were sampled from a human donor in good health.

This clonotype was seen only once. The chain couples TRBV18 to TRBJ1-1; TRBD1 is a possible D gene (6 bases). V lost 2 bases and J 5 bases, leaving 12 bases between the germline ends. The CDR3 runs to 14 residues. CDR1 is KGHSH and CDR2 is LQKENI in the germline V gene. This CDR3 is CASSPDQGRTEAFF. DNA for the CDR3: TGTGCCAGCTCACCAGATCAGGGGCGGACTGAAGCTTTCTTT. Full variable domain (missing parts from reference TRBV18 and TRBJ1-1): NAGVMQNPRHLVRRRGQEARLRCSPMKGHSHVYWYRQLPEEGLKFMVYLQKENIIDESGMPKERFSAEFPKEGPSILRIQQVVRGDSAAYFCASSPDQGRTEAFFGQGTRLTVV.

CDR3 loop: CASSRGPGESNQPQHF. The CDR3, as DNA: TGCGCCAGCAGCCGGGGCCCAGGGGAAAGCAATCAGCCCCAGCATTTT. This chain connects TRBV4-1 to TRBJ1-5; possible D gene TRBD1, 6 bases. Germline V gene lookup returns CDR1 MGHRA and CDR2 YSYEKL. The CDR3 consists of 16 residues. V was shortened by 4 bases and J by 1 base, with 14 bases between the two germline ends.

J is TRBJ2-2 and V is TRBV6-2 or TRBV6-3; the match to TRBD2 covers 8 bases. CDR3 size: 16 residues. Unmatched junction bases numbered 10, after V lost 6 bases and J lost 4 bases. The germline V gene has CDR1 MNHEY and CDR2 SVGEGT. In DNA form, the CDR3 reads TGTGCCAGCAGGACCACTAAGCGGGGGACCACCGGGGAGCTGTTTTTT. As protein: CASRTTKRGTTGELFF.

The rearrangement joins TRBV29-1 to TRBJ2-3; D not resolved. Trimming pared 0 bases from V and 11 bases from J, leaving 0 bases between. Looked up from germline, CDR1 is SQVTM and CDR2 is ANQGSEA. The CDR3 is 8 amino acids. The CDR3 DNA reads as TGCAGCGTTGAAGAGCAGTATTTT. Translating gives CSVEEQYF.

The gene calls are TRBV4-3 and TRBJ1-4; no clear D. This CDR3 is 14 amino acids long. V was shortened by 4 bases and J by 8 bases, with 14 bases between the two germline ends. Per germline, CDR1 LGHNA and CDR2 YSLEER. CDR3 in amino acids: CASSPHVRGEKLFF. As DNA, the CDR3 is TGCGCCAGCAGCCCCCACGTGAGAGGCGAAAAACTGTTTTTT.

The V gene is TRBV3-1, the J gene TRBJ1-2; D possibly corresponds to TRBD1 (5 bases). Between the trimmed V and J ends, which lost 4 bases and 8 bases, there was a span of 14 bases. The germline V gene has CDR1 LGHDT and CDR2 YNNKEL (reference sequence). CDR3 length equals 13 residues. CDR3 sequence (DNA): TGTGCCAGCAGCCCGGGACCGTTTGGCGGCTACACCTTC. It specifies CASSPGPFGGYTF.

This chain connects TRBV30 to TRBJ1-5; D not certain. The V and J ends lost 5 bases and 0 bases respectively, with 8 bases between them. The CDR3 covers 13 residues. Germline assignment: CDR1 GTSNPN and CDR2 SVGIG (reference sequence). CDR3 in DNA: TGTGCCTGGGCACCTAATAGCAATCAGCCCCAGCATTTT. Translated, it gives CAWAPNSNQPQHF.

This clonotype was seen only once. The CDR3 protein is CASSVQPGSHNEQFF. The CDR3 nucleotides read TGTGCCAGCAGCGTCCAACCGGGATCCCACAATGAGCAGTTCTTC. The J gene is TRBJ2-1, the V gene TRBV9; a weak D match, TRBD2 (5 bases). CDR3 length: 15 amino acids. Trimming stripped 2 bases from V and 5 bases from J, with 14 bases between. Germline V gene data show CDR1 as SGDLS and CDR2 as YYNGEE.

This CDR3 reads CASSRSRVLPTEAFF. The CDR3 DNA is TGTGCCAGCAGCCGAAGCCGGGTCTTACCCACTGAAGCTTTCTTT. V usage is TRBV7-2 and J usage is TRBJ1-1, with unresolved D. The CDR3 contains 15 residues. V shed 5 bases and J shed 4 bases, with 17 bases lying between them. CDR1 and CDR2 from the germline V gene are SGHTA and FQGNSA.

J is TRBJ1-2 and V is TRBV20-1, with TRBD1 matching over 7 bases. The CDR3 covers 14 residues. CDR1 is DFQATT and CDR2 is SNEGSKA in the germline V gene (reference sequence). V trimming: 5 bases; J trimming: 5 bases; junction bases outside the gene matches: 11. CDR3 in amino acids: CSAPRGQQLYGYTF. CDR3 in DNA: TGCAGTGCTCCTAGGGGACAGCAGCTTTATGGCTACACCTTC.

This clonotype has a single count. The rearrangement joins TRBV29-1 to TRBJ2-5; D ambiguous. Trimming removed 3 bases from V and 5 bases from J, with 13 bases in between. Germline lookup yields CDR1 SQVTM and CDR2 ANQGSEA. The CDR3 runs to 13 residues. This chain's CDR3 is CSVEKVGLETQYF. In DNA form, the CDR3 reads TGCAGCGTTGAGAAAGTGGGTCTTGAGACCCAGTACTTC.

The chain carries TRBV6-5 and TRBJ2-5; possibly TRBD1 for D (5 bases). This CDR3 is built from 14 residues. V was clipped by 7 bases and J by 5 bases, with 17 bases between them. Looked up from germline, CDR1 is MNHEY and CDR2 is SVGAGI. CDR3 bases: TGTGCCAGCAAGATAGGGGTTTCGCGTGAGACCCAGTACTTC. Translating gives CASKIGVSRETQYF.

The chain employs TRBV3-1 and TRBJ2-3; 9 bases agree with TRBD2. The CDR3 runs to 18 residues. Germline V gene data show CDR1 as LGHDT and CDR2 as YNNKEL (reference sequence). The V and J ends lost 0 bases and 0 bases, in that order; junction bases with no gene match: 7. The CDR3 coding sequence is TGTGCCAGCAGCCAAGAGGGGCTAGCGGGGCCTAGCACAGATACGCAGTATTTT. Its protein product is CASSQEGLAGPSTDTQYF.

This clonotype appeared once. This chain uses TRBV27 with TRBJ1-5; D uncertain. CDR1 MNHEY and CDR2 SMNVEV come from the germline V gene (reference sequence). Trimming cost V 5 bases and J 1 base, with 6 bases left between them. CDR3 length equals 13 residues. CDR3 residues: CASSRMSNQPQHF. Here the CDR3 DNA reads TGTGCCAGCAGTCGGATGAGCAATCAGCCCCAGCATTTT.

This clonotype has only a few counts. The chain recombines TRBV7-2 with TRBJ2-3; 8 bases align to TRBD1. Germline V lookup: CDR1 SGHTA, CDR2 FQGNSA. This CDR3 comprises 14 residues. V lost 3 bases, J lost 4 bases, and 3 bases stayed unmatched. CDR3 loop: CASSFDRGPDTQYF. The CDR3 DNA reads TGTGCCAGCAGCTTCGACAGGGGCCCAGATACGCAGTATTTT.

The gene calls are TRBV18 and TRBJ2-7; D assignment may be TRBD1 or TRBD2 (5 bases each). CDR1 and CDR2 (germline): KGHSH, LQKENI. V shed 4 bases and J shed 3 bases, with 13 bases lying between them. The CDR3 loop spans 14 amino acids. CDR3 nucleotides: TGTGCCAGCTCACTCCCGGGACGGATCTACGAGCAGTACTTC. Protein: CASSLPGRIYEQYF.